This TCR beta chain was captured in a study of cytomegalovirus exposure and HLA in healthy donors (dated by TCRdb to 2016 to 2017). In terms of the full investigation: An earlier analysis of roughly 500 of the donors reported 250 to 350 Gb of sequence data and more than 90 million unique TCR beta sequences from around 200 million T cells. An early release that covered 500 to 800 HLA-typed donors contained approximately 300 gigabases of sequencing data and roughly 84 million unique TCR sequences. The genetic ancestry cluster associated with self-reported Caucasian donors included 70% to 85% of the roughly 360 genotyped donors. The study was designed to test whether signatures of past pathogen exposure could be identified by cataloging public T cell receptors. Using immunosequencing, the study profiled T cell repertoires from 666 subjects and related those repertoires to cytomegalovirus serostatus. Along with the roughly 670-subject first cohort, a separate validation cohort of over 90 different subjects was used. The study combined high-throughput TCR immunosequencing, statistical association of individual TCRs with disease status, and machine learning to predict cytomegalovirus infection status. To study patterns of TCR occurrence, a later analysis re-analyzed previously published TCR beta repertoires from more than 550 donors and added high-resolution HLA genotyping. The later analysis used no new phenotypic data to find candidate immune exposures, relying instead on TCR beta sequences and their occurrence across donors. In an earlier analysis of about 590 of the donors, high-throughput TCR beta sequencing was used to judge whether each TCR beta V gene segment behaved as functional or pseudogenic. Donor age, sex, ethnicity and CMV serostatus were compiled together with the repertoire data. In a later genetic analysis, genome-wide SNP genotypes for about 55% of the roughly 700 donors were used, and that subset was treated as a discovery cohort. Every discovery cohort repertoire had been produced on one sequencing platform. Both class I and class II loci were covered by HLA typing, at four-digit resolution. Typing coverage differed by locus: A, B, C, DRB1 and DQB1 were typed in roughly 620-630 donors, DQA1 in about 560, DPA1 in some 610, and DPB1 in 472. Because of strong linkage in the cohort, five DR-DQ haplotypes were treated as single units for association and clustering. On average, around 230,000 unique TCR beta nucleotide sequences were sequenced per donor among about 400 genotyped donors of the cohort, with roughly a sixth of those sequences being non-productive.

What the research found in general, with its limitations: Sequencing depth was assumed to be roughly uniform across donors in the presence/absence analyses, though that assumption may not hold. Because counts were too low, seventeen rarely observed V segments, including chromosome 9 orphons, were left out of the earlier analysis of 587 of the donors. This cohort had only TCR beta chains sequenced, and the lack of alpha or paired-chain data limited which features could be detected. When HLA alleles, especially DR and DQ, strongly co-occurred, TCR associations were difficult to assign to individual alleles. In vitro tests confirmed that a few of the cytomegalovirus-associated TCR beta chains recognize cytomegalovirus antigens. The 87-base-pair reads could not distinguish some IMGT-functional V segments, including TRBV6-2 and TRBV6-3, so those segments were excluded. In a later genetic analysis, fewer N-insertions in productive TCRs were reported among donors in an Asian-associated ancestry cluster than the 666-donor mean. Correlated functional status among segregating V segments might reflect linkage disequilibrium, but an unknown experimental factor could not be ruled out. A further reported finding was that TCR beta sequences accurately predicted the HLA-A and HLA-B alleles for most subjects in the first cohort. The classifier was reported to diagnose cytomegalovirus status with high specificity and sensitivity in both the original and validation cohorts. In a later analysis, most CMV-associated TCR beta chains were found to appear HLA-restricted, with HLA associations seemingly driven largely by CMV exposure. Several of the top co-occurrence clusters appeared to be linked to parvovirus B19, influenza, CMV and Epstein-Barr virus, according to a later analysis. Because HLA typing was unavailable for some donors at each locus, only the typed subset was used in association tests. Broadly in line with IMGT annotations, most TCR beta V segments showed up in productive rearrangements about 87% or about 30% of the time in an earlier analysis of roughly 590 of the donors. While some public TCRs were present in many individuals, most TCR sequences turned up only very rarely across donors. The authors suggested that the approach could potentially be generalized to other disease states and immunological phenotypes. The sequencing pipeline was judged likely to have produced a cluster of highly shared sequence variants as a technical artifact. An association between a missense DCLRE1C variant and V-gene and J-gene trimming of TCR beta chains was found in a later genetic analysis and replicated in an independent cohort. In the study, 150 to 200 TCR beta chains were listed as associated with cytomegalovirus. The only immune exposure information available for the cohort was CMV serostatus. In a later analysis, HLA-associated TCR beta chains showed more clonal expansion and lower generation probabilities than non-associated chains that were equally common. A later analysis associated 15,000 or so TCR beta sequences with specific HLA alleles at a false discovery rate of 0.05. In a later analysis, the rate of TCR association differed among HLA loci, with DRB1 alleles having the most associated TCRs and HLA-C alleles having the fewest.

CDR1 and CDR2 are read off the germline V gene (reference sequence) as MNHEY and SMNVEV. Counted from cysteine to phenylalanine, this CDR3 has 14 amino acids. Here the CDR3 DNA is all that survives: 42 bases in frame from base 1. V loses 6 bases of germline sequence and J loses 1 base, and the interval between the two ends is 10 bases. Libraries were made using the immunoSEQ multiplex PCR assay. For the multiplex PCR, a mixture combining 60 forward primers for TCR Vbeta segments and 13 reverse primers for TCR Jbeta segments was used. Amplification of the CDR3 region of rearranged TCR beta genes was performed with a multiplex PCR assay on genomic DNA. The Illumina HiSeq System was used to sequence the amplified TCR beta libraries as 87-base-pair reads. The authors' analysis ran thus. A later analysis counted about 82 million unique TCR beta chains across the 600 to 850 repertoires, and some 11 million of these chains were shared by at least two donors. To remove PCR and sequencing errors, raw reads were error-corrected and collapsed into unique sequences using a nearest-neighbor algorithm that merged closely related sequences. To assign V, D and J gene segments, CDR3 sequences were aligned to IMGT reference sequences. Each retained sequence needed at least a six-nucleotide match to both a V gene segment and a J gene segment. A rearrangement counted as productive if the CDR3 had no stop codons and remained in frame with V and J, and every other rearrangement counted as non-productive. CDR3 was defined according to IMGT convention as the region running from the second conserved V-encoded cysteine to the conserved J-encoded phenylalanine. The earlier analysis of 587 of the donors excluded sequences that lacked an unambiguous match to a single V gene segment. An earlier analysis of fewer than 750 of the donors called V segments functional above 56.7% productive rearrangements and segregating when the between-donor standard deviation exceeded 5%. A statistical classification framework was developed to diagnose cytomegalovirus status using the catalog of TCR beta chain sequences. A later analysis assigned V and J genes by comparing TCR nucleotide sequences with IMGT/GENE-DB human TR gene sequences. The TCRdist pipeline was used in a later analysis to assign CDR3 sequences and most-parsimonious VDJ recombination scenarios. In a later analysis, each TCR beta chain was defined by its CDR3 amino acid sequence together with its V-gene family, and reads without a unique V-gene family were excluded. To address suspected cross-contamination and a sequencing artifact, a later analysis removed 450 to 700 highly shared, low-generation-probability nucleotide sequences. In a later analysis, a clonal expansion index for each public chain was calculated from normalized within-repertoire ranks of inferred template counts. Generation probabilities in a later analysis came from a VDJ recombination model fitted to out-of-frame rearrangements, and those results were checked against IGoR. In a later analysis, TCR-TCR, TCR-HLA and TCR-CMV co-occurrence was scored with hypergeometric tests, and a repertoire-size bias correction was applied to TCR pairs. False discovery rates were estimated in a later analysis by permuting HLA or CMV assignments 20 times. A later analysis grouped co-occurring TCRs with DBSCAN, adding TCRdist sequence similarity when clustering within HLA-allele-positive subsets. For co-occurrence clustering, repertoires with fewer than 30,000 or more than 120,000 public chains were excluded, along with a handful of repertoires with anomalous nucleotide sharing. What TCRdb holds here is the immuneACCESS table cut down to in-frame rearrangements. Part of the clones is not present; checked against another copy, under half of the missing clones reflect an unresolved V gene, and the others are unexplained. V and J calls and clone size follow that table, whereas D and trimming were derived from the DNA. The sample records approximately 110,000 clones, around 76% of which are singletons. The ten largest clonotypes hold roughly an eighth of the sample.

A note on this clone: Its antigen is unknown. Nothing much larger sits one base from this clone, and base qualities are not available.

The cohort was made up of approximately 700 healthy bone marrow donors. All cohort members were sampled while nominally healthy, although unrecorded immune exposures were likely present. The donor tested CMV seropositive, placing the donor among the 289 seropositive members of the cohort. Each donor provided a peripheral blood sample, and peripheral blood mononuclear cells were used for TCR beta sequencing. The Qiagen DNeasy Blood Extraction Kit was used to extract genomic DNA from the blood cell samples. The TCR originated in a woman aged 55-70 years in good health and CMV-seropositive. The chain is encoded by TRBV27 joined to TRBJ2-4; the D segment could be TRBD1, given 6 matching bases. Sequenced sample: PBMCs. The bases read TGTGCCAGCAGGCCAACAGGGGCCAAAAACATTCAGTACTTC. It encodes CASRPTGAKNIQYF.